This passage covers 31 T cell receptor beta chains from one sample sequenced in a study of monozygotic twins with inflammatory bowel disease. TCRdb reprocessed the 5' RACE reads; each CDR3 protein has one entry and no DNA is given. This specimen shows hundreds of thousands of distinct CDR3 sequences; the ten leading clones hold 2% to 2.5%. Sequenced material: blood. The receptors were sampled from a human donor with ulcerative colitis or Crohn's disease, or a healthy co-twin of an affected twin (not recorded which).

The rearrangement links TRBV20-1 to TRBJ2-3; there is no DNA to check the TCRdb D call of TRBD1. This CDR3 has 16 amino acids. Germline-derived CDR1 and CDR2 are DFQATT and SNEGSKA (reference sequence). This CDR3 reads CSARDPQRGNTDTQYF.

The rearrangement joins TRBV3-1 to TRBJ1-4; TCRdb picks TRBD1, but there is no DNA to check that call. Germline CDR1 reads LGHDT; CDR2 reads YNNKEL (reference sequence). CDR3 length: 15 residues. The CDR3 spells CASSPQGGETEKLFF.

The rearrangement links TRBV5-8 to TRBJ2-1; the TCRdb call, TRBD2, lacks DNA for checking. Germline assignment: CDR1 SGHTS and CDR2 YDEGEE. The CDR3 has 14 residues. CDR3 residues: CATGTSGGPQEQFF.

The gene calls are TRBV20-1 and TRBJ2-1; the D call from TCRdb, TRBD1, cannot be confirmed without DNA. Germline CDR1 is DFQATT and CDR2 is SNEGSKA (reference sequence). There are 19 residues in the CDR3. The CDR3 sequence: CSARTITRLTGQDKHEQFF.

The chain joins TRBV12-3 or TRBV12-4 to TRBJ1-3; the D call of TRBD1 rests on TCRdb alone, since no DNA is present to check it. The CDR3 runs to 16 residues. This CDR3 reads CASRERGRDSGNTIYF.

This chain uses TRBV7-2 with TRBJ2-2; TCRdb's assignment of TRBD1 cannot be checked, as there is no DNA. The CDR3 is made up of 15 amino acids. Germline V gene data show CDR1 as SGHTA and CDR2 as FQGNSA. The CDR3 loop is CASSLAGGFPGELFF.

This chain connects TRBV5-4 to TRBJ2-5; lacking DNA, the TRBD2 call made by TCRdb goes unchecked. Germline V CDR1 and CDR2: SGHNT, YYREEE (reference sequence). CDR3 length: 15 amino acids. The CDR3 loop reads CAYLDISGYQETQYF.

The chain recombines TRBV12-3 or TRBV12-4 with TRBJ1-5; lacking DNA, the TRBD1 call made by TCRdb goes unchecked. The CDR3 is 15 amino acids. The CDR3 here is CASSVDRERDQPQHF.

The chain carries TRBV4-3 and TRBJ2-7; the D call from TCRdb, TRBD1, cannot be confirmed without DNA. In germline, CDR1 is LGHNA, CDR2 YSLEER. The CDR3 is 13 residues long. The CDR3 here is CASSPGTAYVQYF.

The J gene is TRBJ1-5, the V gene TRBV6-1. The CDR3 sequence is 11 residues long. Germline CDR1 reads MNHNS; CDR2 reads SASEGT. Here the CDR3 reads CASTSNQPQHF.

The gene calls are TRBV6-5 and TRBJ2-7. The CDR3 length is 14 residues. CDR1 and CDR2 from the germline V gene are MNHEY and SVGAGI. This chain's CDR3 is CASSYRAGSYEQYF.

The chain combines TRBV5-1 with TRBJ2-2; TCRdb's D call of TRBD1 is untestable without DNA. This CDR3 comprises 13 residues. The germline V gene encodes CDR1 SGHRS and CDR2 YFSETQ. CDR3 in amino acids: CASSFTGSGELFF.

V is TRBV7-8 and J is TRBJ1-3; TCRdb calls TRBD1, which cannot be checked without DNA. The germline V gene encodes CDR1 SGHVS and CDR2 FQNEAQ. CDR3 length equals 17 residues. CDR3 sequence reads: CASSLAGGTVIGNTIYF. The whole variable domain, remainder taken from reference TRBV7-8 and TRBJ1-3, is GAGVSQSPRYKVAKRGQDVALRCDPISGHVSLFWYQQALGQGPEFLTYFQNEAQLDKSGLPSDRFFAERPEGSVSTLKIQRTQQEDSAVYLCASSLAGGTVIGNTIYFGEGSWLTVV.

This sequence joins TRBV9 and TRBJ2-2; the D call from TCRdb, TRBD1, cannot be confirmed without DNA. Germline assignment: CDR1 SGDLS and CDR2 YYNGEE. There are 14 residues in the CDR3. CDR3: CASNTGQNTGELFF. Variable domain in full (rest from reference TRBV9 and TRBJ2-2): DSGVTQTPKHLITATGQRVTLRCSPRSGDLSVYWYQQSLDQGLQFLIQYYNGEERAKGNILERFSAQQFPDLHSELNLSSLELGDSALYFCASNTGQNTGELFFGEGSRLTVL.

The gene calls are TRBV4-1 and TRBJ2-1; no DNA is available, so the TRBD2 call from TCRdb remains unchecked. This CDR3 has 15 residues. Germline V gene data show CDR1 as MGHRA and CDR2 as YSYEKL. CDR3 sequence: CASSLGLADNNEQFF.

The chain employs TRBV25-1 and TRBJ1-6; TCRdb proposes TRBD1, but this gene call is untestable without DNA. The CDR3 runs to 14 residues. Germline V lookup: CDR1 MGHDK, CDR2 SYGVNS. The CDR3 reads CASSEGQGRSPLHF.

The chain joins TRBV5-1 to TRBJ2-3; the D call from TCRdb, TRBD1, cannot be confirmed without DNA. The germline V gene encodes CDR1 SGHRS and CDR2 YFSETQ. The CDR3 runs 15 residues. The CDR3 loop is CASSSRGTPTDTQYF.

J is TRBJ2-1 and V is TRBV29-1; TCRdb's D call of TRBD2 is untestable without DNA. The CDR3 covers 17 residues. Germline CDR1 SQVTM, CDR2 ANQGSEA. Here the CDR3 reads CSVDSRGGLVLNNEQFF.

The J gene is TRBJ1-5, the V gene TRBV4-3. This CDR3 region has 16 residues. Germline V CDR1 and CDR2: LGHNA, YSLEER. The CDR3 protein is CASSQDRWAGNQPQHF.

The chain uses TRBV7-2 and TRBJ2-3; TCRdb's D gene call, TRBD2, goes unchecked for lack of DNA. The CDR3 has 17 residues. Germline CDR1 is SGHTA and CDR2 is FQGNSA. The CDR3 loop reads CASSSFSGGASTDTQYF.

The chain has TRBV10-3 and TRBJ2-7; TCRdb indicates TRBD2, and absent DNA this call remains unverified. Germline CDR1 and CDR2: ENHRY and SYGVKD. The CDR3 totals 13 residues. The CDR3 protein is CAILPGSSYEQYF.

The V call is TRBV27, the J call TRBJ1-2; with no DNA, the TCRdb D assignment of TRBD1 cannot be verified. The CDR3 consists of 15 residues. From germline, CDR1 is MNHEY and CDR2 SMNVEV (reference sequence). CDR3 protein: CASRPSRGRIYGYTF.

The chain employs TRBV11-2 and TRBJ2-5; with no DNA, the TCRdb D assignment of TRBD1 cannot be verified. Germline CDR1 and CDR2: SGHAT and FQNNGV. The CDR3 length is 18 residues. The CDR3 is CASSLVPVSGAPVSTQYF.

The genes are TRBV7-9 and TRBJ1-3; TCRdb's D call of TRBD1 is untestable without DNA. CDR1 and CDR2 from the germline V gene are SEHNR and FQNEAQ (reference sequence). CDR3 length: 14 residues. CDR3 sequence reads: CASSFTDSGNTIYF. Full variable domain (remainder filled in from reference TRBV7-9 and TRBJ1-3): DTGVSQNPRHKITKRGQNVTFRCDPISEHNRLYWYRQTLGQGPEFLTYFQNEAQLEKSRLLSDRFSAERPKGSFSTLEIQRTEQGDSAMYLCASSFTDSGNTIYFGEGSWLTVV.

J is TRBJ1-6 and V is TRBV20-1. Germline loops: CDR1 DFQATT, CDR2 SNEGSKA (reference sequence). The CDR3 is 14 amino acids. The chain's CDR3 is CSASIIRANSPLHF.

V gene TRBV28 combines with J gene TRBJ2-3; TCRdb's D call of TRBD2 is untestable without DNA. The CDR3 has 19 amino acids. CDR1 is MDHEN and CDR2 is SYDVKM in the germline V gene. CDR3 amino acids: CASSYHNGGGGKATDTQYF.

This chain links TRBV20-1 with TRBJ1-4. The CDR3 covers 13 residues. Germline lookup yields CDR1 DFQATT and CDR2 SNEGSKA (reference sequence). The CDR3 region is CSASLEGTEKLFF.

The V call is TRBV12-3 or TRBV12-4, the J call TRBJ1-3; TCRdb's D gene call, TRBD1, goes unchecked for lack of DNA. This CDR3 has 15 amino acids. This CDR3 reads CASTEGVLDGNTIYF.

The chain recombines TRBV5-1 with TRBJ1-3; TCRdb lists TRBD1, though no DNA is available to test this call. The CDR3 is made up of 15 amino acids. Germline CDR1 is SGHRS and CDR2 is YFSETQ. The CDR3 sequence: CASSFAGDGGNTIYF.

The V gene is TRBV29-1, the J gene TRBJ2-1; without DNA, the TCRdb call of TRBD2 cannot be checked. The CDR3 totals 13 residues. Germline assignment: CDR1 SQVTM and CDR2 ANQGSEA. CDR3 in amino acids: CSALAGGFNEQFF.

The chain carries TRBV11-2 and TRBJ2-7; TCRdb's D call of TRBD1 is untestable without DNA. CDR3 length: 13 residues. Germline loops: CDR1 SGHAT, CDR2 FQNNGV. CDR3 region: CASSPWTGDEQYF. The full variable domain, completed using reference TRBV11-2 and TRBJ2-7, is EAGVAQSPRYKIIEKRQSVAFWCNPISGHATLYWYQQILGQGPKLLIQFQNNGVVDDSQLPKDRFSAERLKGVDSTLKIQPAKLEDSAVYLCASSPWTGDEQYFGPGTRLTVT.